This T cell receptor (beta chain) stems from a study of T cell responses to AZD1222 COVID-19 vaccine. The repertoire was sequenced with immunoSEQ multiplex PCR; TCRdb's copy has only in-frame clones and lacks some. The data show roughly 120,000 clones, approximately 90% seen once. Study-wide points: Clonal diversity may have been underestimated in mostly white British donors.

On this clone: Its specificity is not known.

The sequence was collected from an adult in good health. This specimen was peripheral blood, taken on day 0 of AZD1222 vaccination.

CDR3 DNA: TGCAGCGTTGAAGGAGGGTCAGGGGGCTGGGACTATGGCTACACCTTC. Its protein product is CSVEGGSGGWDYGYTF. V gene TRBV29-1 combines with J gene TRBJ1-2, with 8 bases lining up with TRBD1. V dropped 1 base and J dropped 3; count of bases not matched to a gene: 10. The germline V gene has CDR1 SQVTM and CDR2 ANQGSEA. The CDR3 extends over 16 amino acids.